This is a list of T cell receptor beta chains from one sample in a study of beta chain features in type 1 diabetes. Clones were read by immunoSEQ multiplex PCR, and TCRdb kept only the in-frame ones, dropping some. The sample has fewer than 900,000 clones, roughly a sixth seen once. Sequencing used naive CD4+ T cells from blood. Every receptor here comes from a woman aged 18-29 years in good health. Both conserved end residues are part of each CDR3. Fields, in order: D gene, V gene, J gene, clone size, CDR3 DNA, CDR3 protein. A D gene is named only where the DNA matches it firmly. The size field is filled for only some rows; it gives once, few, many or a size class.

NA	TRBV18	TRBJ1-2	NA	TGTGCCAGCTCACCACCGAGCAGGACCCTTAGGCATGGCTACACCTTC	CASSPPSRTLRHGYTF
NA	TRBV7-2	TRBJ2-1	once	TGTGCCAGCAGCTTAGAAGCGGCGAGATACAATGAGCAGTTCTTC	CASSLEAARYNEQFF
NA	TRBV7-9	TRBJ2-3	few	TGTGCCAGCAGCTTTGGAGGGAGCACAGATACGCAGTATTTT	CASSFGGSTDTQYF
NA	TRBV10-3	TRBJ2-7	NA	TGTGCCATCAGTGGCTCATCTCGGGGAGAGCAGTACTTC	CAISGSSRGEQYF
NA	TRBV16	TRBJ1-5	many	TGTGCCAGCAGCCAATCAGGCAGCGGCAATCAGCCCCAGCATTTT	CASSQSGSGNQPQHF
NA	TRBV7-9	TRBJ1-5	NA	TGTGCCAGCAGCTTAGCCGCCGGGAAAGGTAGTCAGCCCCAGCATTTT	CASSLAAGKGSQPQHF
NA	TRBV7-9	TRBJ1-2	NA	TGTGCCAGCAGCTTACCCAGTCTCTATGGCTACACCTTC	CASSLPSLYGYTF
NA	TRBV11-3	TRBJ1-1	NA	TGTGCCAGCAGCGGGGACACCACTGAAGCTTTCTTT	CASSGDTTEAFF
TRBD2	TRBV5-1	TRBJ2-2	NA	TGCGCCAGCAGCCAGGGACTAGCGGGAGCCGGGGAGCTGTTTTTT	CASSQGLAGAGELFF
NA	TRBV7-9	TRBJ2-2	few	TGTGCCAGCAGCTTAGCCGGGTACACCGGGGAGCTGTTTTTT	CASSLAGYTGELFF
NA	TRBV19	TRBJ1-1	NA	TGTGCCAGTAGTGCCAGGGTCATGAACACTGAAGCTTTCTTT	CASSARVMNTEAFF
TRBD1	TRBV28	TRBJ2-7	few	TGTGCCAGCAGTACAGGGGCCCTCTACGAGCAGTACTTC	CASSTGALYEQYF
NA	TRBV18	TRBJ2-3	few	TGTGCCAGCTCATCGTACAGCGGTACGCAGTATTTT	CASSSYSGTQYF
NA	TRBV29-1	TRBJ2-5	few	TGCAGCTCCCTGGAGGGTAGCGAGACCCAGTACTTC	CSSLEGSETQYF
NA	TRBV9	TRBJ1-3	few	TGTGCCAGCAGCGGGAGCCATGGAACTGGAAACACCATATATTTT	CASSGSHGTGNTIYF
NA	TRBV15	TRBJ1-2	NA	TGTGCCACCAGCAAGGGGAGGTTCCCCACTAACTATGGCTACACCTTC	CATSKGRFPTNYGYTF
NA	TRBV18	TRBJ2-1	NA	TGTGCCAGCTCACCTGCAAGCGGGTACAATGAGCAGTTCTTC	CASSPASGYNEQFF
NA	TRBV18	TRBJ1-1	few	TGTGCCAGCTCATCCATGAACACTGAAGCTTTCTTT	CASSSMNTEAFF